This passage covers 8 T cell receptor beta chains from one sample sequenced in a study of beta chain features in type 1 diabetes. Points from the study as a whole: Shorter TCRB CDR3s, moderately but significantly so, marked every one of the four CD4+ subsets in Type 1 diabetes patients.

Reverse transcription of all isolated RNA meant that expressed TCRB transcripts were sequenced. Clones were read by immunoSEQ multiplex PCR, and TCRdb kept only the in-frame ones, dropping some. The profile shows tens of thousands of clones, roughly 47% of them singletons. These receptors' targets are unknown. Sequenced input: stem cell memory CD4+ T cells from blood. These receptors were collected from a man aged 25 to 40 with type 1 diabetes.

This rearrangement joins TRBV18 to TRBJ2-2; unclear D gene. The germline CDR1 and CDR2 sequences are KGHSH and LQKENI. The CDR3 is 12 residues long. Trimming pared 2 bases from V and 6 bases from J, leaving 4 bases between. The DNA for the CDR3 is TGTGCCAGCTCACCATCGGCCGGGGAGCTGTTTTTT. Translated: CASSPSAGELFF.

Only a few counts were recorded for this clone. The chain has TRBV5-6 and TRBJ2-7; weak D call: TRBD1 (6 bases). Germline V gene lookup returns CDR1 SGHDT and CDR2 YYEEEE. This CDR3 has 13 amino acids. With 4 bases removed from V and 2 bases from J, the gap between germline ends came to 10 bases. DNA of the CDR3: TGTGCCAGCAGCCCCGGGACACCCTACGAGCAGTACTTC. Translating it yields CASSPGTPYEQYF.

This clone has more than one count but fewer than ten. The CDR3 region has the DNA TGTGCCAGCAGTTTGGACAGTCGGAACACTGAAGCTTTCTTT. Residues: CASSLDSRNTEAFF. The chain is built from TRBV6-6 and TRBJ1-1, with a weak D call TRBD1 (6 bases). Germline V gene data show CDR1 as MNHNY and CDR2 as SVGAGI (reference sequence). V lost 4 bases and J lost 1, with 10 bases in between. The CDR3 covers 14 residues.

This clone was seen only a few times. The genes are TRBV7-9 and TRBJ2-7, with TRBD1 matching over 7 bases. The CDR3 is 12 amino acids. The germline V gene encodes CDR1 SEHNR and CDR2 FQNEAQ (reference sequence). Germline trimming cut 5 bases from V and 6 bases from J; bases unmatched to any gene: 4. The CDR3: CASSEQGSEQYF. The CDR3, as DNA: TGTGCCAGCAGCGAACAGGGGTCCGAGCAGTACTTC.

V and J are TRBV7-3 and TRBJ2-5, with D perhaps TRBD1 (5 bases). CDR1 SGHTA and CDR2 FQGTGA come from the germline V gene. The V gene lost 5 bases and the J gene lost 4 bases, with 17 bases spanning the gap. The CDR3 consists of 15 residues. The CDR3 sequence: CASSALGVRGETQYF. The CDR3 region has the DNA TGTGCCAGCAGCGCCCTAGGGGTTCGCGGAGAGACCCAGTACTTC.

In this sample, this clone turned up once. The chain has TRBV27 and TRBJ2-2; possible D gene TRBD2, 6 bases. Trimming shortened V by 5 bases and J by 7 bases, and 20 bases separated the two germline ends. CDR3 length equals 16 residues. Germline V gene lookup returns CDR1 MNHEY and CDR2 SMNVEV (reference sequence). The CDR3 sequence: CASSPSRRRVVGELFF. In DNA form, the CDR3 reads TGTGCCAGCAGTCCCTCCCGGAGGAGGGTTGTCGGGGAGCTGTTTTTT.

V is TRBV5-6 and J is TRBJ1-2, with D maybe TRBD1 (6 bases). The germline CDR1 and CDR2 sequences are SGHDT and YYEEEE. The CDR3 covers 13 residues. V was trimmed by 4 bases and J by 8 bases, leaving 15 bases between them. In nucleotides, the CDR3 is TGTGCCAGCAGCCCGGACAGAGACGTCGGCTACACCTTC. It encodes CASSPDRDVGYTF.

The chain has TRBV15 and TRBJ2-7, with 7 bases aligning to TRBD2. Germline loops: CDR1 LNHNV, CDR2 YYDKDF (reference sequence). The CDR3 consists of 14 residues. J was trimmed by 3 bases and V by 0 bases; bases with no gene match: 2. In nucleotides, the CDR3 is TGTGCCACCAGCAGAGAGGGCGGGAGCTACGAGCAGTACTTC. This sequence encodes CATSREGGSYEQYF.